A selection of T cell receptor beta chains follows, all from one sample in a study of early T cells in non-severe SARS-CoV-2 infection. TCRdb itself ran the 5' RACE reads through MiXCR, one entry per CDR3 protein. There are about 30,000 distinct CDR3 sequences in the sample; around 7% occur only once, and about a third lies in the top ten. The specimen was whole blood. The receptors stem from an adult who was a healthcare worker with PCR-confirmed SARS-CoV-2 infection or an uninfected control (not recorded which). The CDR3 runs from the conserved cysteine through the conserved F or W. The D gene is left open where the match is weak. Clone size is given for some rows only: seen once, a few or many times, or a class if the clone is expanded.

V gene,J gene,D gene,clone size,CDR3 DNA,CDR3 protein
TRBV5-3,TRBJ2-1,TRBD2,NA,TGTGCCAGAAGCTTGACTAGCGGGAGGGAGACCTACAATGAGCAGTTCTTC,CARSLTSGRETYNEQFF
TRBV6-2/TRBV6-3,TRBJ2-3,NA,NA,TGTGCCAGCAGTTATGGCCAGGGGCCAGATACGCAGTATTTT,CASSYGQGPDTQYF
TRBV4-3,TRBJ2-3,NA,many,TGCGCCAGCAGCCCTCGAGAAACAGATACGCAGTATTTT,CASSPRETDTQYF
TRBV29-1,TRBJ2-3,NA,NA,TGCAGCGCCCGGGCCCTGGGGGAAGATACGCAGTATTTT,CSARALGEDTQYF
TRBV12-3/TRBV12-4,TRBJ1-2,TRBD1,NA,TGTGCCAGCAGTTACCAGGGGGCGTACTATGGCTACACCTTC,CASSYQGAYYGYTF
TRBV20-1,TRBJ2-7,TRBD2,once,TGCAGTGCTAGTCCCTTAACTAGCGGGGGGTACGAGCAGTACTTC,CSASPLTSGGYEQYF
TRBV12-3/TRBV12-4,TRBJ2-2,TRBD2,many,TGTGCCAGCAGTCCCGACTGGCGGGGGGTTATCACCGGGGAGCTGTTTTTT,CASSPDWRGVITGELFF
TRBV29-1,TRBJ1-1,TRBD1,few,TGCAGCGTTCCCAAGACAGGGGACACTGAAGCTTTCTTT,CSVPKTGDTEAFF
TRBV6-2/TRBV6-3,TRBJ2-2,NA,many,TGTGCCACCAAGAGTTATGAGGGTTGGGAGCTGTTTTTT,CATKSYEGWELFF
TRBV12-3/TRBV12-4,TRBJ2-4,TRBD1,many,TGTGCCAGCAGTCGACAGGGTGGCAAAAACATTCAGTACTTC,CASSRQGGKNIQYF
TRBV29-1,TRBJ2-1,TRBD2,NA,TGCAGCGTTGAAAGACTAGCGGGGGGGTACAATGAGCAGTTCTTC,CSVERLAGGYNEQFF
TRBV20-1,TRBJ2-2,NA,few,TGCAGTGCTAGAGATCTTGCCAGGGCCCCGAGCACCGGGGAGCTGTTTTTT,CSARDLARAPSTGELFF
TRBV7-2,TRBJ2-4,NA,NA,TGTGCCAGCAGCCAGGGTTTCGGAAACATTCAGTACTTC,CASSQGFGNIQYF
TRBV12-3/TRBV12-4,TRBJ2-7,NA,NA,TGTGCCAGCAGTTTAGCGGACTACGAGCAGTACTTC,CASSLADYEQYF
TRBV6-2/TRBV6-3,TRBJ2-1,TRBD1,many,TGTGCCAGCAGTTACAACGTGGGACAGGTTTACAATGAGCAGTTCTTC,CASSYNVGQVYNEQFF
TRBV6-5,TRBJ2-2,TRBD2,many,TGTGCCACCCTCGGGCGGGCTAGCGGGGGAGCAAACACCGGGGAGCTGTTTTTT,CATLGRASGGANTGELFF
TRBV7-9,TRBJ2-3,TRBD2,many,TGTGCCAGCAGCTCAGGACTAGCGGACAGCACAGATACGCAGTATTTT,CASSSGLADSTDTQYF
TRBV12-3/TRBV12-4,TRBJ2-2,TRBD1,NA,TGTGCCAGCAGTGCTACCCGACAGGGGGCCGGGGAGCTGTTTTTT,CASSATRQGAGELFF
TRBV19,TRBJ1-5,NA,NA,TGTGCCAGTAAAGGAACCAGGGAAGGGATGCGCAATCAGCCCCAGCATTTT,CASKGTREGMRNQPQHF
TRBV28,TRBJ2-4,TRBD2,many,TGTGCCAGCAGCGCGGGAGGGAGAGGGAGGAACATTCAGTACTTC,CASSAGGRGRNIQYF
TRBV28,TRBJ2-1,TRBD1,many,TGTGCCAGCAGCCCCTCCCGGGACAGCTACAATGAGCAGTTCTTC,CASSPSRDSYNEQFF
TRBV5-1,TRBJ2-1,TRBD2,few,TGCGCCAGCAGCTCGGGACTAGCTTTCTCTGAGCAGTTCTTC,CASSSGLAFSEQFF
TRBV6-1,TRBJ1-1,NA,NA,TGTGCCAGCAGTGAAATCATTATGAACACTGAAGCTTTCTTT,CASSEIIMNTEAFF
TRBV28,TRBJ2-7,NA,many,TGTGCCAGCAGTTTATTGGGCTACGAGCAGTACTTC,CASSLLGYEQYF
TRBV28,TRBJ2-7,TRBD2,many,TGTGCCAGCAGCAGACCCCTCCAACAGGCCGGGACTAGCGGTCTGTACTTC,CASSRPLQQAGTSGLYF
TRBV2,TRBJ1-3,NA,many,TGTGCCAGCAGTGGACCGTACTCTGGAAACACCATATATTTT,CASSGPYSGNTIYF
TRBV5-6,TRBJ2-5,NA,many,TGTGCCAGCAGCGTCCAAGAGACCCAGTACTTC,CASSVQETQYF
TRBV7-3,TRBJ2-1,NA,few,TGTGCCAGCAGCCTGTATCCCGACTGGAACAATGAGCAGTTCTTC,CASSLYPDWNNEQFF
TRBV7-9,TRBJ2-3,NA,many,TGTGCCAGCAGCTTAGTATCGTCAAATCGAGATACGCAGTATTTT,CASSLVSSNRDTQYF
TRBV7-3,TRBJ2-2,NA,NA,TGTGCCAGCAGCTTACAACCGAACACCGGGGAGCTGTTTTTT,CASSLQPNTGELFF
TRBV29-1,TRBJ2-6,NA,NA,TGCAGCGTTGACTCCTCTGGGGCCAACGTCCTGACTTTC,CSVDSSGANVLTF
TRBV7-8,TRBJ2-5,TRBD2,many,TGTGCCAGCAGCTTAGAACCCGGACTAGCGGGAATGGAGACCCAGTACTTC,CASSLEPGLAGMETQYF
TRBV10-3,TRBJ1-2,NA,few,TGTGCCATCAGTGAGTCAACCGGGTCGGGAGGCTACACCTTC,CAISESTGSGGYTF
TRBV5-1,TRBJ2-2,NA,many,TGCGCCAGCAGCTTGGAGGTGGCCACAGGGCTGGGAAACACCGGGGAGCTGTTTTTT,CASSLEVATGLGNTGELFF
TRBV13,TRBJ1-1,NA,many,TGTGCCAGCAGCTTAGTTCAGGAGGGCACTGAAGCTTTCTTT,CASSLVQEGTEAFF
TRBV7-9,TRBJ1-2,NA,NA,TGTGCCAGCAGCTTAGACTCCAGCGGTACGGGGACCTTC,CASSLDSSGTGTF
TRBV7-9,TRBJ2-7,NA,many,TGTGCCAGCAGCTCGGACAGAACCTCCTACGAGCAGTACTTC,CASSSDRTSYEQYF
TRBV19,TRBJ2-5,NA,many,TGTGCCAGTAGTATGGGTACGGTGCCTCAAGAGACCCAGTACTTC,CASSMGTVPQETQYF
TRBV6-1,TRBJ2-2,NA,few,TGTGCCAGCAGTGAAAGATGGTATGGGTCGGACACCGGGGAGCTGTTTTTT,CASSERWYGSDTGELFF
TRBV9,TRBJ2-1,NA,NA,TGTGCCAGCAGCGTAGATCTGGGCAATGAGCAGTTCTTC,CASSVDLGNEQFF
TRBV6-5,TRBJ2-7,NA,many,TGTGCCAGCAGTCCTAGTTGGTACGAGCAGTACTTC,CASSPSWYEQYF